The 15 T cell receptor beta chains listed next were all sequenced from one sample in a study of blood T cell repertoires in COVID-19. The protocol was immunoSEQ multiplex PCR, while the TCRdb copy is restricted to in-frame clones and leaves out a portion. Among about 42,000 clones listed, around 84% were seen once. Sequencing used peripheral blood. These receptors were taken from a man between 70 and 80 years old with acute or convalescent COVID-19.

This chain joins TRBV4-3 and TRBJ2-1; 12 nucleotides align to TRBD2. This CDR3 is built from 16 residues. After removal of 2 bases from V and 6 bases from J, the junction contained 5 bases not matched to a gene. The V gene's germline CDR1 is LGHNA and CDR2 YSLEER. Written as DNA, the CDR3 is TGCGCCAGCAGCCAACGAGCTAGCGGGAGGGCCAATGAGCAGTTCTTC. As protein: CASSQRASGRANEQFF.

The chain uses TRBV7-9 and TRBJ1-2, with D unresolved. The CDR3 totals 12 residues. V gave up 5 bases and J gave up 5 bases, with 9 bases separating them. Germline loops: CDR1 SEHNR, CDR2 FQNEAQ (reference sequence). The CDR3, as DNA: TGTGCCAGCAGCGAGTCAATTTATGGCTACACCTTC. It translates to CASSESIYGYTF.

V and J are TRBV7-9 and TRBJ1-5; D gene uncertain. The germline gives CDR1 SEHNR, CDR2 FQNEAQ (reference sequence). V was shortened by 11 bases and J by 1 base, with 12 bases between the two germline ends. The CDR3 sequence is 13 residues long. CDR3 residues: CASGRGSNQPQHF. The CDR3 DNA sequence: TGTGCCTCCGGGAGAGGGAGCAATCAGCCCCAGCATTTT. Filled out from reference TRBV7-9 and TRBJ1-5, the complete variable domain reads DTGVSQNPRHKITKRGQNVTFRCDPISEHNRLYWYRQTLGQGPEFLTYFQNEAQLEKSRLLSDRFSAERPKGSFSTLEIQRTEQGDSAMYLCASGRGSNQPQHFGDGTRLSIL.

The CDR3 DNA is TGTGCCAGCTCACCAGGGCAGGATAACTATGGCTACACCTTC. Translating it yields CASSPGQDNYGYTF. V and J are TRBV18 and TRBJ1-2; D not certain. The CDR3 length is 14 residues. Germline CDR1 reads KGHSH; CDR2 reads LQKENI. The V end was cut by 2 bases, the J end by 1 base, with 8 bases between.

This chain links TRBV27 with TRBJ1-6, with a tentative D call TRBD1 (5 bases). Trimming removed 2 bases at V and 7 bases at J, with 9 bases between. The V gene's germline CDR1 is MNHEY and CDR2 SMNVEV (reference sequence). The CDR3 consists of 14 residues. As DNA, the CDR3 is TGTGCCAGCAGTTTAGGGGGGGTCAATTCACCCCTCCACTTT. This translates into CASSLGGVNSPLHF.

The gene calls are TRBV5-1 and TRBJ1-2; D not certain. The CDR3 runs to 13 residues. Germline V gene lookup returns CDR1 SGHRS and CDR2 YFSETQ. Trimming cost V 0 bases and J 7 bases, with 10 bases left between them. CDR3 loop: CASSLEVSGGYTF. The CDR3 DNA follows: TGCGCCAGCAGCTTGGAAGTATCGGGTGGCTACACCTTC.

V usage is TRBV5-1 and J usage is TRBJ1-5; 10 nucleotides agree with TRBD1. Trimming at V came to 0 bases and at J to 7 bases, leaving 4 bases not matched to a gene. The CDR3 is 15 residues long. In germline, CDR1 is SGHRS, CDR2 YFSETQ. Here the CDR3 DNA reads TGCGCCAGCAGCTTGGGGGACAGGGGAGGGCAGCCCCAGCATTTT. Its protein is CASSLGDRGGQPQHF.

The V call is TRBV19, the J call TRBJ1-1; D ambiguous. This CDR3 is built from 13 residues. The germline CDR1 and CDR2 sequences are LNHDA and SQIVND (reference sequence). DNA of the CDR3: TGTGCATGCACCCGCGCTTTAGAGACTGAAGCTTTCTTT. Amino acids: CACTRALETEAFF.

This chain connects TRBV19 to TRBJ2-3, with 13 bases aligning to TRBD2. The junction had 3 bases not matched to a gene; V was cut back by 4 bases and J by 2 bases. Germline V lookup: CDR1 LNHDA, CDR2 SQIVND (reference sequence). CDR3 size: 16 residues. The CDR3 DNA sequence: TGTGCCAGTAGTAAGGGACTAGCGGGGCCCACAGATACGCAGTATTTT. Its protein product is CASSKGLAGPTDTQYF. The full variable domain, in which reference TRBV19 and TRBJ2-3 provide the parts outside the CDR3, is DGGITQSPKYLFRKEGQNVTLSCEQNLNHDAMYWYRQDPGQGLRLIYYSQIVNDFQKGDIAEGYSVSREKKESFPLTVTSAQKNPTAFYLCASSKGLAGPTDTQYFGPGTRLTVL.

This rearrangement joins TRBV7-3 to TRBJ2-1; a weak D match, TRBD2 (5 bases). Germline V lookup: CDR1 SGHTA, CDR2 FQGTGA. The V and J ends lost 5 bases and 5 bases respectively, with 10 bases between them. The length of the CDR3 is 13 residues. The CDR3 sequence: CASSQLGDNEQFF. CDR3 bases: TGTGCCAGCAGCCAATTGGGAGACAATGAGCAGTTCTTC.

The chain links TRBV7-9 to TRBJ2-5; TRBD2 aligns across 10 bases. The CDR3 runs to 16 residues. V lost 1 base to trimming and J lost 4 bases; unmatched junction nucleotides: 6. Germline V lookup: CDR1 SEHNR, CDR2 FQNEAQ (reference sequence). The CDR3 DNA follows: TGTGCCAGCAGCTTAGGGCTAGCGGGAGTCGGAGAGACCCAGTACTTC. Amino acid sequence: CASSLGLAGVGETQYF. Complete variable domain (other parts from reference TRBV7-9 and TRBJ2-5): DTGVSQNPRHKITKRGQNVTFRCDPISEHNRLYWYRQTLGQGPEFLTYFQNEAQLEKSRLLSDRFSAERPKGSFSTLEIQRTEQGDSAMYLCASSLGLAGVGETQYFGPGTRLLVL.

The chain couples TRBV5-6 to TRBJ2-2; tentatively, D is TRBD1 (5 bases). CDR1 is SGHDT, CDR2 YYEEEE, per germline. Between the trimmed V and J ends, which lost 2 bases and 3 bases, there was a span of 14 bases. The CDR3 has 16 amino acids. CDR3 protein: CASSLGVSLHTGELFF. CDR3 sequence (DNA): TGTGCCAGCAGCTTAGGGGTCTCCTTGCACACCGGGGAGCTGTTTTTT.

The V and J genes are TRBV21-1 and TRBJ2-1; the table assigns TRBD2, which was not confirmed against the DNA. TRBV21-1 is shown as a pseudogene. The CDR3 is 16 amino acids. DNA for the CDR3: TGTGCCAGCAGCAAAACTACGGGGGGCTCTCAAAATGAGCAGTTCTTC. Protein product: CASSKTTGGSQNEQFF.

The V gene is TRBV5-1, the J gene TRBJ2-1, with D possibly matching TRBD1 (6 bases). The CDR3 runs to 16 residues. Trimming shortened V by 4 bases and J by 3 bases, and 17 bases separated the two germline ends. Germline V lookup: CDR1 SGHRS, CDR2 YFSETQ. CDR3: CASSPRPGESYNEQFF. In DNA, the CDR3 is TGCGCCAGCAGCCCCCGTCCAGGGGAAAGCTACAATGAGCAGTTCTTC.

The V call is TRBV6-5, the J call TRBJ1-3; the match to TRBD1 covers 7 bases. The CDR3 consists of 15 residues. CDR1 is MNHEY and CDR2 is SVGAGI in the germline V gene. Trimming took 5 bases from V and 4 from J; bases not matched to a gene: 8. CDR3 sequence reads: CASSPDRVAGNTIYF. As DNA, the CDR3 is TGTGCCAGCAGTCCCGACAGGGTCGCCGGAAACACCATATATTTT.